The 12 T cell receptor beta chains given below trace back to one sample, sequenced in a study of shared clonotypes between healthy human individuals (dated by TCRdb to the early 2020s). Receptor amplification or capture employed the immunoSEQ multiplex PCR assay. The table was pulled from immuneACCESS by TCRdb, which kept in-frame rearrangements only. Such tables lose some clones; where checked, under half of the loss comes from unresolved V genes, and the rest has no known cause. The sample table records over a million clones; around 74% of these occur just once. Roughly 1.4% of the sample is taken by the ten largest. Input material: memory CD4+ T cells sorted from blood. The sample's cell subset or site label, in plain terms: CD45RA-negative fraction. The receptor set was obtained from a man younger than 35 in good health.

This clone appeared a few times. The V gene is TRBV15, the J gene TRBJ2-1, with D unclear. Germline CDR1 LNHNV, CDR2 YYDKDF (reference sequence). The CDR3 has 14 amino acids. The V and J ends lost 1 base and 6 bases respectively, with 10 bases between them. The CDR3 DNA reads TGTGCCACCAGCAGAGGGACGGTAGTCAATGAGCAGTTCTTC. This encodes CATSRGTVVNEQFF.

This clone was seen only once. The chain employs TRBV11-2 and TRBJ2-7, with D perhaps TRBD2 (5 bases). CDR3 length: 13 amino acids. V lost 0 bases, J lost 3 bases, and 6 bases lay in between. Germline CDR1 and CDR2: SGHAT and FQNNGV. CDR3 in amino acids: CASSLDRGYEQYF. The CDR3 bases are TGTGCCAGCAGCTTAGATCGGGGCTACGAGCAGTACTTC.

This clone has just a few counts. This rearrangement joins TRBV7-3 to TRBJ2-1, with TRBD2 matching over 7 bases. Looked up from germline, CDR1 is SGHTA and CDR2 is FQGTGA. The CDR3 runs to 16 residues. Trimming removed 4 bases from V and 0 bases from J; junction bases left unmatched: 6. The CDR3 protein is CASSSTGGSSYNEQFF. As DNA, the CDR3 is TGTGCCAGCAGCTCGACCGGGGGGAGCTCCTACAATGAGCAGTTCTTC. Combining the CDR3 with reference TRBV7-3 and TRBJ2-1 gives the whole variable domain GAGVSQTPSNKVTEKGKYVELRCDPISGHTALYWYRQSLGQGPEFLIYFQGTGAADDSGLPNDRFFAVRPEGSVSTLKIQRTERGDSAVYLCASSSTGGSSYNEQFFGPGTRLTVL.

The CDR3 is CASNEVSGAFF. For the CDR3, the DNA is TGTGCCAGCAACGAGGTCTCGGGAGCTTTCTTT. The chain links TRBV6-1 to TRBJ1-1, with D uncertain. Germline lookup yields CDR1 MNHNS and CDR2 SASEGT. The CDR3 consists of 11 residues. V dropped 7 bases and J dropped 10 bases, with 13 bases sitting between them.

V gene TRBV30 combines with J gene TRBJ1-5; TRBD1 is a possible D gene (6 bases). Germline V gene data show CDR1 as GTSNPN and CDR2 as SVGIG (reference sequence). The CDR3 has 16 amino acids. V was trimmed by 2 bases and J by 2 bases, leaving 16 bases between them. For the CDR3, the DNA is TGTGCCTGGAGTTACCGGGACATCTGGGGCAATCAGCCCCAGCATTTT. Protein sequence: CAWSYRDIWGNQPQHF.

The chain uses TRBV9 and TRBJ2-5; no firm D call. CDR1 and CDR2 (germline): SGDLS, YYNGEE. The CDR3 sequence is 17 residues long. V lost 4 bases and J lost 5, with 24 bases in between. This CDR3 reads CASSPSPLRAAWETQYF. The DNA of the CDR3 is TGTGCCAGCAGCCCCTCCCCACTAAGGGCCGCCTGGGAGACCCAGTACTTC. Full variable domain (missing parts from reference TRBV9 and TRBJ2-5): DSGVTQTPKHLITATGQRVTLRCSPRSGDLSVYWYQQSLDQGLQFLIQYYNGEERAKGNILERFSAQQFPDLHSELNLSSLELGDSALYFCASSPSPLRAAWETQYFGPGTRLLVL.

The chain has TRBV7-9 and TRBJ2-1; 8 nucleotides align to TRBD2. Germline CDR1 and CDR2: SEHNR and FQNEAQ (reference sequence). The CDR3 is 13 amino acids. With V trimmed by 3 bases and J by 14 bases, 9 bases remained unmatched. The CDR3: CASSFPTSGREFF. In DNA, the CDR3 is TGTGCCAGCAGCTTCCCTACTAGCGGCCGGGAGTTCTTC.

V gene TRBV6-8 combines with J gene TRBJ1-5; the match to TRBD1 covers 8 bases. Germline CDR1 is MNHGY and CDR2 is SAAAGT. Unmatched junction bases numbered 8, after V lost 8 bases and J lost 5 bases. The CDR3 is made up of 14 amino acids. The CDR3: CASHRQGLYQPQHF. The DNA of the CDR3 is TGTGCCAGCCACCGACAGGGGTTATATCAGCCCCAGCATTTT.

The chain links TRBV4-1 to TRBJ2-5, with 11 nucleotides matching TRBD2. The germline V gene has CDR1 MGHRA and CDR2 YSYEKL. The CDR3 runs to 16 residues. After removal of 1 base from V and 2 bases from J, the junction contained 3 bases not matched to a gene. The CDR3 protein is CASSQAGLAVQETQYF. The CDR3 nucleotides read TGCGCCAGCAGCCAAGCGGGACTAGCGGTACAAGAGACCCAGTACTTC.

This clone was recorded once. The rearrangement uses TRBV4-1 and TRBJ2-7; 8 nucleotides agree with TRBD1. The CDR3 spans 14 residues. Germline assignment: CDR1 MGHRA and CDR2 YSYEKL. V was clipped by 10 bases and J by 2 bases; unmatched bases: 10. In DNA, the CDR3 is TGCGCCATCCAAGACAGGGGTGACACCTACGAGCAGTACTTC. Translating gives CAIQDRGDTYEQYF.

The chain employs TRBV19 and TRBJ2-1; D is perhaps TRBD2 (5 bases). CDR1 is LNHDA and CDR2 is SQIVND in the germline V gene (reference sequence). Trimming shortened V by 5 bases and J by 8 bases, and 16 bases separated the two germline ends. This CDR3 contains 14 residues. The CDR3 is CASSPQLVAHEQFF. The CDR3 DNA follows: TGTGCCAGTAGTCCTCAACTAGTGGCCCATGAGCAGTTCTTC.

The chain combines TRBV2 with TRBJ2-7; TRBD1 matches 8 bases. CDR1 is SNHLY, CDR2 FYNNEI, per germline. This CDR3 has 14 amino acids. V dropped 7 bases and J dropped 6; count of bases not matched to a gene: 11. CDR3 DNA: TGTGCCAGCAATCCACAGGGGGAATGGGGCGAGCAGTACTTC. The encoded protein is CASNPQGEWGEQYF. The complete variable domain, with remaining parts taken from reference TRBV2 and TRBJ2-7, reads EPEVTQTPSHQVTQMGQEVILRCVPISNHLYFYWYRQILGQKVEFLVSFYNNEISEKSEIFDDQFSVERPDGSNFTLKIRSTKLEDSAMYFCASNPQGEWGEQYFGPGTRLTVT.